This T cell receptor beta chain was captured by sequencing in a study of blood T cell repertoires in COVID-19. The overall study: Samples came from the United States, Italy and Spain, spanning acute and convalescent COVID-19. The analysed material was cDNA or gDNA that came from T cells, B-cell-depleted T cells, or PBMCs.

How the authors handled the data: For nucleated cells, counts were estimated from reference gene primer amplification. Some clones are missing from TCRdb's copy, which holds only in-frame ones; the method was immunoSEQ multiplex PCR. That table supplies the V and J calls and clone size; D and trimming were determined from the DNA. Of a few hundred thousand clones listed, 80% to 90% were seen once; the top ten hold 4.4%. This CDR3 has 12 residues. V was clipped by 6 bases and J by 9 bases, with 9 bases between them. The germline CDR1 and CDR2 sequences are MNHEY and SVGAGI. The TCR sequence derives from a middle-aged man with acute or convalescent COVID-19. The rearrangement uses TRBV6-5 and TRBJ1-6; D is undetermined. Sequencing was performed on peripheral blood. The CDR3 here is CASRRVGSPLHF. The CDR3 DNA is TGTGCCAGCAGGCGCGTTGGTTCACCCCTCCACTTT.